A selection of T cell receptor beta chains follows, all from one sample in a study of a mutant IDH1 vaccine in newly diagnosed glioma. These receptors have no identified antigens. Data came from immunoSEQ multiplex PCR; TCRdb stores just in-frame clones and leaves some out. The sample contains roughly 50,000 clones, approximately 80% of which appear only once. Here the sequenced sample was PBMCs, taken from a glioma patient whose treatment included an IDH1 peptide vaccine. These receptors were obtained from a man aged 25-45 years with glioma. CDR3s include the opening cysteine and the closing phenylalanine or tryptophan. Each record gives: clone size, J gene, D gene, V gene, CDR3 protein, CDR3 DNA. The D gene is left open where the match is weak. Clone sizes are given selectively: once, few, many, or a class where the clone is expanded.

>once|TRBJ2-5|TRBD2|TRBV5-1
CASGGLAGAPVPQETQYF
TGCGCCAGCGGAGGACTAGCGGGGGCCCCCGTTCCCCAAGAGACCCAGTACTTC
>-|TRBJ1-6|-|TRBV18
CASSPPRGNNSPLHF
TGTGCCAGCTCACCACCGCGGGGGAACAATTCACCCCTCCACTTT
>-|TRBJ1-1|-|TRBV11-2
CASSSTENTRVSTEAFF
TGTGCCAGCAGTTCTACCGAGAACACCAGGGTTAGCACTGAAGCTTTCTTT
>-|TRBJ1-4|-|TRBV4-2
CASSQAPGRGEKLFF
TGTGCCAGCAGCCAGGCACCGGGAAGGGGTGAAAAACTGTTTTTT
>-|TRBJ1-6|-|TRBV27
CASRTTKQGTGGSYNSPLHF
TGTGCCAGCAGAACCACCAAGCAGGGTACGGGCGGCTCCTATAATTCACCCCTCCACTTT
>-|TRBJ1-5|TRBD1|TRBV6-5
CASSYDRVKSQHF
TGTGCCAGCAGCTATGACAGGGTTAAGTCCCAGCATTTT
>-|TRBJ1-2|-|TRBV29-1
CSAGYRDGYTF
TGCAGCGCCGGCTACAGGGATGGCTACACCTTC
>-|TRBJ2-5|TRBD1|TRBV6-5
CASTRDSGKETQYF
TGTGCCAGCACCCGGGACAGCGGAAAAGAGACCCAGTACTTC
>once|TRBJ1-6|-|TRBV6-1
CASSDTGPRRTLKSPPLHF
TGTGCCAGCAGTGACACGGGACCGAGAAGGACTTTAAAAAGTCCACCCCTCCACTTT
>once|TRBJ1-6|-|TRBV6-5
CASTSGRWNSPLHF
TGTGCCAGCACTTCAGGGCGTTGGAATTCACCCCTCCACTTT
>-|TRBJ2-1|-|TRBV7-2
CASSTVLPNEQFF
TGTGCCAGCAGCACAGTGCTGCCCAATGAGCAGTTCTTC
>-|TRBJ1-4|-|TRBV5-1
CASSLDSFNEKLFF
TGCGCCAGCAGCTTGGACAGTTTTAATGAAAAACTGTTTTTT
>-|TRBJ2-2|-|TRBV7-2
CASSFMTANTGELFF
TGTGCCAGCAGCTTCATGACGGCGAACACCGGGGAGCTGTTTTTT
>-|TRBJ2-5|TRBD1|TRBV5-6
CASSLLGTGQETQYF
TGTGCCAGCAGCTTGCTTGGGACAGGGCAAGAGACCCAGTACTTC
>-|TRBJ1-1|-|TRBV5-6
CASSTRDSEAFF
TGTGCCAGCAGCACCCGGGACTCTGAAGCTTTCTTT
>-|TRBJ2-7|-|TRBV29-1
CSVILADSYEQYF
TGCAGCGTTATTTTGGCGGATAGCTACGAGCAGTACTTC
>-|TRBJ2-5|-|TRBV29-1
CSVGSTQETQYF
TGCAGCGTTGGGAGTACACAAGAGACCCAGTACTTC
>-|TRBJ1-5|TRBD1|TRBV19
CASSIGQGALSQPQHF
TGTGCCAGTAGTATAGGACAGGGGGCTCTCAGTCAGCCCCAGCATTTT
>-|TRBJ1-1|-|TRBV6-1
CASSPTGNTEAFF
TGTGCCAGCAGCCCCACAGGGAACACTGAAGCTTTCTTT
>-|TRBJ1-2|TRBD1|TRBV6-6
CASSYGDRESDGYTF
TGTGCCAGCAGTTATGGGGACAGGGAATCAGACGGCTACACCTTC
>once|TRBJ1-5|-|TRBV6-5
CASSPDGGDSLPQHF
TGTGCCAGCAGTCCGGACGGAGGAGATTCCCTGCCCCAGCATTTT
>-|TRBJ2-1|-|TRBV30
CAWSYSSYNEQFF
TGTGCCTGGAGTTATAGCTCCTACAATGAGCAGTTCTTC
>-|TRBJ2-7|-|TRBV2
CASTRVFGTYEQYF
TGTGCCAGCACGAGGGTATTCGGCACCTACGAGCAGTACTTC
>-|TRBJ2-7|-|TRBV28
CASSFSTYEQYF
TGTGCCAGCAGTTTTAGCACCTACGAGCAGTACTTC